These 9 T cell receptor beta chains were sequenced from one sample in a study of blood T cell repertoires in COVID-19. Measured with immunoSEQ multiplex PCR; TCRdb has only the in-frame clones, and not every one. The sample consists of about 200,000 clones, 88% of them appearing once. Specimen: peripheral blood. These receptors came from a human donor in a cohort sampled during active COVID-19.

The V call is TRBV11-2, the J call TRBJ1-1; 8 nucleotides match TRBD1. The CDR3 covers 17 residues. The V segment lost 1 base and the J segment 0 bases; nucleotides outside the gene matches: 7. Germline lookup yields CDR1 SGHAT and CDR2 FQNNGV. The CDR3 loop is CASSLVAGGSMNTEAFF. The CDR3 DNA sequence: TGTGCCAGCAGCTTAGTGGCAGGGGGCTCAATGAACACTGAAGCTTTCTTT.

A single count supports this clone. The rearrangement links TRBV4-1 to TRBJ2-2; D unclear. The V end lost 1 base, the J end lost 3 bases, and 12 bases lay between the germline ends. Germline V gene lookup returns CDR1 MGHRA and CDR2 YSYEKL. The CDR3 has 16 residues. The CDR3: CASSQVAGIDTGELFF. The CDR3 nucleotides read TGCGCCAGCAGCCAAGTCGCAGGTATCGACACCGGGGAGCTGTTTTTT.

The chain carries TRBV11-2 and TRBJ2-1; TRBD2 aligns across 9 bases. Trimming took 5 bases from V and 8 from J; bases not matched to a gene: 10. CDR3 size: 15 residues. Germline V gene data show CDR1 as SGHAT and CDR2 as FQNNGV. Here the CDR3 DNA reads TGTGCCAGCAGCGCTCGGGCGGGAGGGCTGGATGAGCAGTTCTTC. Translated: CASSARAGGLDEQFF.

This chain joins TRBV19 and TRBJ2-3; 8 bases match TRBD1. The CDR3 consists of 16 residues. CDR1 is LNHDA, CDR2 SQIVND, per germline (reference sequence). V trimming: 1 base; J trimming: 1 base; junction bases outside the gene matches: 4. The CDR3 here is CASSIGGGQGTDTQYF. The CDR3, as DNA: TGTGCCAGTAGTATAGGTGGGGGACAGGGCACAGATACGCAGTATTTT.

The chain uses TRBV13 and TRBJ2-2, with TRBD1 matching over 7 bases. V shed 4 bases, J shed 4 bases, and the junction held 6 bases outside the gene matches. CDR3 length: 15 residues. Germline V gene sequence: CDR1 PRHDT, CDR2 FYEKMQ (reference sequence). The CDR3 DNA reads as TGTGCCAGCAGCTCACCACAGGGGACCACCGGGGAGCTGTTTTTT. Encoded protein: CASSSPQGTTGELFF.

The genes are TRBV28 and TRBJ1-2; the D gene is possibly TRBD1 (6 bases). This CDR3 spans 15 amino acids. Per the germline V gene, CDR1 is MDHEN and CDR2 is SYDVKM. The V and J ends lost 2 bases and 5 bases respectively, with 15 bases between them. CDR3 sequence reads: CASSLRGGHLYGYTF. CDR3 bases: TGTGCCAGCAGTTTAAGGGGGGGACACCTGTATGGCTACACCTTC.

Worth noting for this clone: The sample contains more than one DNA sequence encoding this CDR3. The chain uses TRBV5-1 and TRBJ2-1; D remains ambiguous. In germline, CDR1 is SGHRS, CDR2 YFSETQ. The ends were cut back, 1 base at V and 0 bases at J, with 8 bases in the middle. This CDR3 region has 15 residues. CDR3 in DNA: TGCGCCAGCAGCTTGATCCCGGGCTCCTACAATGAGCAGTTCTTC. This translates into CASSLIPGSYNEQFF.

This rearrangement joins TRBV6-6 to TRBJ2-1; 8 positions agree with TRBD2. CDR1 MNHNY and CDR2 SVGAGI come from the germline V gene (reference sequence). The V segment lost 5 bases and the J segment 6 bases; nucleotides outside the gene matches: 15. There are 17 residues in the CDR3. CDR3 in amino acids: CASSRWTLGTRGNEQFF. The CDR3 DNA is TGTGCCAGCAGTCGATGGACATTAGGGACTAGAGGCAATGAGCAGTTCTTC.

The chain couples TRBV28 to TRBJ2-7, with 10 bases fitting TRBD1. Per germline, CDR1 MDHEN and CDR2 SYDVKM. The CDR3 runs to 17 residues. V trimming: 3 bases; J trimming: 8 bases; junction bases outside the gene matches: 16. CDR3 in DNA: TGTGCCAGCAGTTTTGGGGGGAAGGGACAGGGGTTTGGGCAGCAGTACTTC. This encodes CASSFGGKGQGFGQQYF.